These 13 T cell receptor beta chains originate from one sample sequenced in a study of T cell responses to AZD1222 COVID-19 vaccine. TCRdb keeps only in-frame clones here, not all; method: immunoSEQ multiplex PCR. Of fewer than 200,000 clones listed, 94% are singletons. Specimen: peripheral blood, collected 28 days after the second AZD1222 dose. These receptors all come from an adult who received the AZD1222 COVID-19 vaccine.

The V gene is TRBV28, the J gene TRBJ1-4; D call uncertain. This CDR3 has 15 amino acids. The V and J ends lost 6 bases and 2 bases respectively, with 13 bases between them. Germline V CDR1 and CDR2: MDHEN, SYDVKM. The CDR3 is CASSSALMTNEKLFF. The CDR3 nucleotides are TGTGCCAGCAGCTCGGCCCTAATGACTAATGAAAAACTGTTTTTT.

Concerning this clone itself: Germline is not matched at one junction end, which may reflect a read error. The V and J genes are TRBV6-4 and TRBJ2-3, with 10 bases that match TRBD2. Germline CDR1 and CDR2: MRHNA and SNTAGT. This CDR3 is 16 amino acids long. The CDR3 spells CASSDSASGGTDTQYF. The CDR3 DNA is TGTGCCAGCAGTGACTCCGCTAGCGGGGGCACGGATACGCAGTATTTT.

The V and J genes are TRBV20-1 and TRBJ2-5; the match to TRBD1 covers 9 bases. CDR1 is DFQATT and CDR2 is SNEGSKA in the germline V gene (reference sequence). This CDR3 is built from 15 residues. Unmatched junction bases numbered 10, after V lost 3 bases and J lost 5 bases. This chain's CDR3 is CSASPGQGPGETQYF. CDR3 bases: TGCAGTGCTAGTCCGGGACAGGGTCCGGGGGAGACCCAGTACTTC.

The chain couples TRBV19 to TRBJ1-2; 7 positions match TRBD1. Germline V gene data show CDR1 as LNHDA and CDR2 as SQIVND (reference sequence). This CDR3 is 15 amino acids long. The V and J ends lost 6 bases and 4 bases, in that order; junction bases with no gene match: 11. In nucleotides, the CDR3 is TGTGCCAGTAGCCGCGGGACAGTTACTCCCTATGGCTACACCTTC. This sequence encodes CASSRGTVTPYGYTF.

This sequence joins TRBV3-1 (or the pseudogene TRBV3-2) and TRBJ1-2; no clear D gene. CDR1 LGHDT and CDR2 YNNKEL come from the germline V gene (reference sequence). V lost 0 bases and J 3 bases, leaving 8 bases between the germline ends. The CDR3 is 14 residues long. CDR3 residues: CASSQEVNHYGYTF. CDR3 nucleotide sequence: TGTGCCAGCAGCCAAGAAGTAAACCACTATGGCTACACCTTC.

The V and J genes are TRBV18 and TRBJ1-3; D perhaps matches TRBD1 (5 bases). V gave up 3 bases and J gave up 0 bases, with 15 bases separating them. From germline, CDR1 is KGHSH and CDR2 LQKENI. This CDR3 has 17 residues. CDR3 protein: CASSPSQGTTSGNTIYF. The DNA for the CDR3 is TGTGCCAGCTCACCTTCTCAGGGCACAACCTCTGGAAACACCATATATTTT.

This chain connects TRBV6-2 or TRBV6-3 to TRBJ1-1, with D maybe TRBD1 (6 bases). Trimming took 2 bases from V and 1 from J, leaving 14 bases between them. The germline gives CDR1 MNHEY, CDR2 SVGEGT. CDR3 length: 16 amino acids. The CDR3 loop reads CASSYRPGARNTEAFF. Here the CDR3 DNA reads TGTGCCAGCAGTTACAGGCCAGGGGCCCGGAACACTGAAGCTTTCTTT.

The genes are TRBV15 and TRBJ2-7; 7 bases align to TRBD1. V gave up 4 bases and J gave up 3 bases; unmatched junction bases: 6. From germline, CDR1 is LNHNV and CDR2 YYDKDF (reference sequence). The CDR3 is 14 residues long. This chain's CDR3 is CATSIEQGFYEQYF. The CDR3 region has the DNA TGTGCCACCAGCATAGAACAGGGGTTCTACGAGCAGTACTTC.

The genes are TRBV4-1 and TRBJ1-4; 12 bases are a match to TRBD1. The CDR3 totals 17 residues. Germline V gene data show CDR1 as MGHRA and CDR2 as YSYEKL. After removal of 5 bases from V and 3 bases from J, the junction contained 7 bases not matched to a gene. The CDR3 protein is CASSSRDRGLANEKLFF. The DNA of the CDR3 is TGCGCCAGCAGCAGCCGGGACAGGGGGCTGGCTAATGAAAAACTGTTTTTT.

J is TRBJ2-1 and V is TRBV5-4; D may correspond to TRBD1 or TRBD2 (5 bases each). The V gene's germline CDR1 is SGHNT and CDR2 YYREEE (reference sequence). The CDR3 sequence is 15 residues long. V was cut by 0 bases and J by 4 bases, with 11 bases left in between. CDR3 region: CASSLGDPLYNEQFF. In DNA form, the CDR3 reads TGTGCCAGCAGCTTGGGGGACCCGTTATACAATGAGCAGTTCTTC. Complete variable domain (other parts from reference TRBV5-4 and TRBJ2-1): ETGVTQSPTHLIKTRGQQVTLRCSSQSGHNTVSWYQQALGQGPQFIFQYYREEENGRGNFPPRFSGLQFPNYSSELNVNALELDDSALYLCASSLGDPLYNEQFFGPGTRLTVL.

This chain uses TRBV5-4 with TRBJ2-3; D uncertain. V was shortened by 4 bases and J by 6 bases, with 18 bases between the two germline ends. The CDR3 runs 15 residues. Germline CDR1 SGHNT, CDR2 YYREEE (reference sequence). CDR3 DNA: TGTGCCAGCAGCCAGATGCCCGACATCGTGGATACGCAGTATTTT. It codes for CASSQMPDIVDTQYF.

This rearrangement joins TRBV5-5 to TRBJ1-4; 7 nucleotides line up with TRBD1. After removal of 7 bases from V and 4 bases from J, the junction contained 10 bases not matched to a gene. Per the germline V gene, CDR1 is SGHKS and CDR2 is YYEKEE (reference sequence). The length of the CDR3 is 15 residues. The CDR3 coding sequence is TGTGCCAGCCACCCCCTGACAGGGATTAATGAAAAACTGTTTTTT. It yields the protein CASHPLTGINEKLFF.

This clone is a singleton in its sample. The chain combines TRBV5-1 with TRBJ2-3; unclear D gene. Trimming cost V 1 base and J 0 bases, with 6 bases left between them. This CDR3 spans 14 amino acids. Germline CDR1 is SGHRS and CDR2 is YFSETQ. CDR3 nucleotide sequence: TGCGCCAGCAGCTTGTTCCAGAGCACAGATACGCAGTATTTT. Its translation: CASSLFQSTDTQYF. The full variable domain, completed using reference TRBV5-1 and TRBJ2-3, is KAGVTQTPRYLIKTRGQQVTLSCSPISGHRSVSWYQQTPGQGLQFLFEYFSETQRNKGNFPGRFSGRQFSNSRSEMNVSTLELGDSALYLCASSLFQSTDTQYFGPGTRLTVL.